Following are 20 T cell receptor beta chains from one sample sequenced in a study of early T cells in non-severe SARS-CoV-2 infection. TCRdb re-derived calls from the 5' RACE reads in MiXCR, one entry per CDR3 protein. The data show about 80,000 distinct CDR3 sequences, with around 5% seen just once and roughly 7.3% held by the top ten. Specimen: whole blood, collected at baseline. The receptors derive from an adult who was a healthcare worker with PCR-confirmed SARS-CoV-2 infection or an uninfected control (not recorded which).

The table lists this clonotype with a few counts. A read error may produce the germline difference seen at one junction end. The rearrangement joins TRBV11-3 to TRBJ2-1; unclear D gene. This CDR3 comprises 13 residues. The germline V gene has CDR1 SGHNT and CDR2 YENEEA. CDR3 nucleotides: TGTGCCAGCAGCTTCGCTCCGTACACTGAGCAGTTCTTC. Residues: CASSFAPYTEQFF.

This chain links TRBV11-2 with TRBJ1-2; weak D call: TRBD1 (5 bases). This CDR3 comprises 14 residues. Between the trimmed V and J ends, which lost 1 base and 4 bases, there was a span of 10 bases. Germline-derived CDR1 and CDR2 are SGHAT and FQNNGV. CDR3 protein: CASSLARAFYGYTF. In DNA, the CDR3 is TGTGCCAGCAGCTTAGCCAGGGCCTTCTATGGCTACACCTTC.

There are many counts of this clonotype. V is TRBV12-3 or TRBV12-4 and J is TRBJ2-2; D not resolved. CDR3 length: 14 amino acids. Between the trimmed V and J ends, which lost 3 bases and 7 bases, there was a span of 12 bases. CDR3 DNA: TGTGCCAGCAGTTTTGGTCTAGGAGTCGGGGAGCTGTTTTTT. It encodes CASSFGLGVGELFF.

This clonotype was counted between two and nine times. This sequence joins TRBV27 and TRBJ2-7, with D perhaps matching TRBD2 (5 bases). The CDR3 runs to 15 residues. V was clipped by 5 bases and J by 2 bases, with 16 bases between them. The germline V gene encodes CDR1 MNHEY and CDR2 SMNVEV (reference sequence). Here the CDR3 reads CASSPARSGPYEQYF. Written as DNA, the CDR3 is TGTGCCAGCAGTCCAGCACGAAGCGGACCCTACGAGCAGTACTTC.

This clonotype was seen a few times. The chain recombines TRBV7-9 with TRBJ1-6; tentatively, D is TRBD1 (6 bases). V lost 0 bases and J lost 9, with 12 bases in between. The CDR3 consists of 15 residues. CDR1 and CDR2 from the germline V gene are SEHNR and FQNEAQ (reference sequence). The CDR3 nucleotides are TGTGCCAGCAGCTTAGCGAGAGGGGGTTCTTCACCCCTCCACTTT. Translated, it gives CASSLARGGSSPLHF. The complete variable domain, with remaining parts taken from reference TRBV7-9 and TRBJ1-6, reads DTGVSQNPRHKITKRGQNVTFRCDPISEHNRLYWYRQTLGQGPEFLTYFQNEAQLEKSRLLSDRFSAERPKGSFSTLEIQRTEQGDSAMYLCASSLARGGSSPLHFGNGTRLTVT.

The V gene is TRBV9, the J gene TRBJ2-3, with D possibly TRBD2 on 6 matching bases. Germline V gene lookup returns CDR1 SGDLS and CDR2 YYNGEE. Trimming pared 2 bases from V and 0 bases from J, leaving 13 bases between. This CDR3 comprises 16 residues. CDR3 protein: CASSVGSGRSTDTQYF. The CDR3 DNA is TGTGCCAGCAGCGTGGGTAGCGGAAGAAGCACAGATACGCAGTATTTT.

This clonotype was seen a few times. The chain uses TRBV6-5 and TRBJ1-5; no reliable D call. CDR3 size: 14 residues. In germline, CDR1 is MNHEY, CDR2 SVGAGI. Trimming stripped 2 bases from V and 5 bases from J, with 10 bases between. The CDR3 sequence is CASSYRRSHQPQHF. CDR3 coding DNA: TGTGCCAGCAGTTACCGTCGGAGTCATCAGCCCCAGCATTTT.

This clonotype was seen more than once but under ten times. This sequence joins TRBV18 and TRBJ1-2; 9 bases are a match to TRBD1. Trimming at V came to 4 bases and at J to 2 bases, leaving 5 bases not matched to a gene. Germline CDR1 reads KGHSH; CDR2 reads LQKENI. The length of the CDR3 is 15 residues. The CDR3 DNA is TGTGCCAGCTCACTATCCGGGACAGGGAACTATGGCTACACCTTC. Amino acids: CASSLSGTGNYGYTF.

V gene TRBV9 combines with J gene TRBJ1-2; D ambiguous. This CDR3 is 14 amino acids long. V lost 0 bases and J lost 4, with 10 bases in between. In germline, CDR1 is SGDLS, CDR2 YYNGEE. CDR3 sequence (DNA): TGTGCCAGCAGCGTAGCAGTTGGGAGCTATGGCTACACCTTC. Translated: CASSVAVGSYGYTF.

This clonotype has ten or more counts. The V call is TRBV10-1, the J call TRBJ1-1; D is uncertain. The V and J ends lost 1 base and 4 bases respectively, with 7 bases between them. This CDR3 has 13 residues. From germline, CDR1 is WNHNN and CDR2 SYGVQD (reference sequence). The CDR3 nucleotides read TGCGCCAGCAGTGAGTTCGGGGTCACTGAAGCTTTCTTT. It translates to CASSEFGVTEAFF.

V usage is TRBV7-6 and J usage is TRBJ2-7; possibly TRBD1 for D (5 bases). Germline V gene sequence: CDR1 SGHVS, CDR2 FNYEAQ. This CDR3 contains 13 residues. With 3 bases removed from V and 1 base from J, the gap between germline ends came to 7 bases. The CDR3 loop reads CASSLTESYEQYF. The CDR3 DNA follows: TGTGCCAGCAGCTTGACAGAATCCTACGAGCAGTACTTC.

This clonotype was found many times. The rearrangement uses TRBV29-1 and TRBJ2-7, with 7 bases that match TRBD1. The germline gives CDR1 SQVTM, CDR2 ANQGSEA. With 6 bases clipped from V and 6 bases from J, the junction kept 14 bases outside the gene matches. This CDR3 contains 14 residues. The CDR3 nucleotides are TGCAGCGTCCCAGGGGGACCGCTCCGGGTCGAGCAGTACTTC. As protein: CSVPGGPLRVEQYF.

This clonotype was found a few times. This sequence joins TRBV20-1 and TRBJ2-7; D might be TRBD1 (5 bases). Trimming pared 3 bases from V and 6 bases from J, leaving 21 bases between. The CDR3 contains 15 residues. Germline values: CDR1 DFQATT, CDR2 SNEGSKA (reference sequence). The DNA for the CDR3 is TGCAGTGCTAGGCCGGAGACTGGAATGGGGCGCGAGCAGTACTTC. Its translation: CSARPETGMGREQYF.

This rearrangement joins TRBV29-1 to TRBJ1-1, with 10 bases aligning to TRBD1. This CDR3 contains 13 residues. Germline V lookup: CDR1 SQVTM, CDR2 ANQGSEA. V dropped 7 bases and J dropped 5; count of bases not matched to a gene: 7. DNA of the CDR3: TGCAGCGCGGTGGACAGGGGGAGAACTGAAGCTTTCTTT. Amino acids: CSAVDRGRTEAFF.

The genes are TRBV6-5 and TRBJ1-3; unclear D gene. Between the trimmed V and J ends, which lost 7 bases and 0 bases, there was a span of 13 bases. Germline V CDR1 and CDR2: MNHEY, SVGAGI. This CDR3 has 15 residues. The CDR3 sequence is CASTPGRFSGNTIYF. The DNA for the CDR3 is TGTGCCAGCACCCCCGGACGGTTCTCTGGAAACACCATATATTTT.

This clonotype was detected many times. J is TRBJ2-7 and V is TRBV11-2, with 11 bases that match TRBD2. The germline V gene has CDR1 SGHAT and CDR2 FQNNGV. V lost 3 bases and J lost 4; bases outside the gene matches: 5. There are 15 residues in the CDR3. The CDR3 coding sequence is TGTGCCAGCAGCTTGGGGACTAGCGGATTATACGAGCAGTACTTC. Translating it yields CASSLGTSGLYEQYF.

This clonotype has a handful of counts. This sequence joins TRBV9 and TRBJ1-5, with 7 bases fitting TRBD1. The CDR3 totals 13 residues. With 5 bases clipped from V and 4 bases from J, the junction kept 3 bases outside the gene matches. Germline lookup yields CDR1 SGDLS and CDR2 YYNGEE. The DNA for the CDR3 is TGTGCCAGCAGGGAGGACAGGAATCAGCCCCAGCATTTT. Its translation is CASREDRNQPQHF. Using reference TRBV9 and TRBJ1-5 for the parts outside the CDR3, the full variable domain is DSGVTQTPKHLITATGQRVTLRCSPRSGDLSVYWYQQSLDQGLQFLIQYYNGEERAKGNILERFSAQQFPDLHSELNLSSLELGDSALYFCASREDRNQPQHFGDGTRLSIL.

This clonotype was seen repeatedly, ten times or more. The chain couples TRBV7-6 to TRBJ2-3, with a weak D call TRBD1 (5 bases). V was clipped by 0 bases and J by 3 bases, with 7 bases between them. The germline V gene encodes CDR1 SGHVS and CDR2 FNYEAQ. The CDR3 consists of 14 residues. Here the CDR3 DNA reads TGTGCCAGCAGCTTAGCGGGGCAGACAGATACGCAGTATTTT. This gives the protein CASSLAGQTDTQYF. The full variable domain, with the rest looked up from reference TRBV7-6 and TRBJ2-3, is GAGVSQSPRYKVTKRGQDVALRCDPISGHVSLYWYRQALGQGPEFLTYFNYEAQQDKSGLPNDRFSAERPEGSISTLTIQRTEQRDSAMYRCASSLAGQTDTQYFGPGTRLTVL.

DNA for the CDR3: TGTGCCACCCAGGGGGCGGACACAGATACGCAGTATTTT. The encoded protein is CATQGADTDTQYF. The chain joins TRBV10-3 to TRBJ2-3, with 8 bases aligning to TRBD1. The CDR3 has 13 amino acids. The V segment lost 10 bases and the J segment 2 bases; nucleotides outside the gene matches: 5. Germline-derived CDR1 and CDR2 are ENHRY and SYGVKD.

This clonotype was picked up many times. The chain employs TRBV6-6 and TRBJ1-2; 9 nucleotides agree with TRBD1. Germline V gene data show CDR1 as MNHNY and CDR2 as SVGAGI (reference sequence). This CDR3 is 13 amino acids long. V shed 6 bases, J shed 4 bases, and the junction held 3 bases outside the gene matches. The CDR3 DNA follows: TGTGCCAGCAGCCAGACAGGGGGCTATGGCTACACCTTC. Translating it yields CASSQTGGYGYTF.